Listed below are T cell receptor beta chains from one sample, sequenced in a study of CD8 T cells in ankylosing spondylitis. TCRdb passed the 5' RACE reads through MiXCR, listing each CDR3 protein once. The sample records about 250,000 distinct CDR3 sequences, 30% to 35% being singletons. The sequenced sample was blood, either unsorted or a sorted T cell fraction (not recorded which). The origin of the receptors is a male donor with ankylosing spondylitis or in good health (not recorded which). Both conserved end residues are part of each CDR3. A D gene is named only where the DNA matches it firmly. Only some rows state a clone size, as once, few, many or a class for expanded clones.

d_gene: NA; abundance: NA; v_gene: TRBV5-5; j_gene: TRBJ2-7; CDR3aa: CASTTKHGTPLNYEQYF; CDR3nt: TGTGCCAGCACCACTAAGCACGGGACACCTCTGAACTACGAGCAGTACTTC
d_gene: NA; abundance: NA; v_gene: TRBV18; j_gene: TRBJ2-2; CDR3aa: CASSPPGNTGELFF; CDR3nt: TGTGCCAGCTCACCACCAGGGAACACCGGGGAGCTGTTTTTT
d_gene: NA; abundance: NA; v_gene: TRBV4-1; j_gene: TRBJ2-3; CDR3aa: CASSQPPETSTDTQYF; CDR3nt: TGCGCCAGCAGCCAGCCCCCCGAAACTAGCACAGATACGCAGTATTTT
d_gene: NA; abundance: NA; v_gene: TRBV10-3; j_gene: TRBJ2-7; CDR3aa: CAIRQAYEQYF; CDR3nt: TGTGCCATCAGGCAAGCCTACGAGCAGTACTTC
d_gene: TRBD2; abundance: NA; v_gene: TRBV7-2; j_gene: TRBJ2-7; CDR3aa: CASSLVSGVPYEQYF; CDR3nt: TGTGCCAGCAGCTTAGTAAGCGGGGTCCCCTACGAGCAGTACTTC
d_gene: TRBD1; abundance: NA; v_gene: TRBV3-1; j_gene: TRBJ1-2; CDR3aa: CASSDGQGWGGYTF; CDR3nt: TGTGCCAGCAGCGATGGACAGGGGTGGGGTGGCTACACCTTC
d_gene: TRBD1; abundance: NA; v_gene: TRBV20-1; j_gene: TRBJ2-7; CDR3aa: CSARDVLQGAYEQYF; CDR3nt: TGCAGTGCTAGAGATGTCTTACAGGGGGCTTACGAGCAGTACTTC
d_gene: TRBD1; abundance: few; v_gene: TRBV29-1; j_gene: TRBJ2-7; CDR3aa: CSVERTGESYEQYF; CDR3nt: TGCAGCGTTGAAAGGACAGGGGAATCCTACGAGCAGTACTTC
d_gene: TRBD1; abundance: NA; v_gene: TRBV5-1; j_gene: TRBJ2-3; CDR3aa: CASTSGQITDTQYF; CDR3nt: TGCGCCAGCACTTCGGGACAGATAACAGATACGCAGTATTTT
d_gene: NA; abundance: NA; v_gene: TRBV20-1; j_gene: TRBJ2-5; CDR3aa: CSALPRSKETQYF; CDR3nt: TGCAGTGCTCTCCCCCGGTCCAAGGAGACCCAGTACTTC
d_gene: TRBD2; abundance: NA; v_gene: TRBV7-8; j_gene: TRBJ2-7; CDR3aa: CASSLVSGGEYEQYF; CDR3nt: TGTGCCAGCAGCTTAGTTAGCGGGGGAGAGTACGAGCAGTACTTC
d_gene: NA; abundance: NA; v_gene: TRBV5-1; j_gene: TRBJ1-4; CDR3aa: CASRSWATNEKLFF; CDR3nt: TGCGCCAGCAGGTCCTGGGCAACTAATGAAAAACTGTTTTTT
d_gene: TRBD1; abundance: many; v_gene: TRBV29-1; j_gene: TRBJ2-7; CDR3aa: CSTRTGASYEQYF; CDR3nt: TGCAGCACACGGACAGGGGCGTCCTACGAGCAGTACTTC
d_gene: TRBD1; abundance: few; v_gene: TRBV5-1; j_gene: TRBJ1-6; CDR3aa: CASSLGTGYYNSPLHF; CDR3nt: TGCGCCAGCAGCTTGGGGACAGGGTACTATAATTCACCCCTCCACTTT
d_gene: TRBD1; abundance: NA; v_gene: TRBV20-1; j_gene: TRBJ2-7; CDR3aa: CSAPRTGVFYEQYF; CDR3nt: TGCAGTGCGCCTCGGACAGGAGTATTCTACGAGCAGTACTTC
d_gene: TRBD1; abundance: few; v_gene: TRBV20-1; j_gene: TRBJ1-2; CDR3aa: CSAPTGPGYTF; CDR3nt: TGCAGTGCCCCGACAGGGCCCGGCTACACCTTC
d_gene: TRBD2; abundance: few; v_gene: TRBV20-1; j_gene: TRBJ2-3; CDR3aa: CSARSGGKTDTQYF; CDR3nt: TGCAGTGCTAGGTCGGGGGGGAAGACAGATACGCAGTATTTT
d_gene: NA; abundance: few; v_gene: TRBV6-1; j_gene: TRBJ1-5; CDR3aa: CASSDFADGQPQHF; CDR3nt: TGTGCCAGCAGTGATTTCGCGGACGGTCAGCCCCAGCATTTT
d_gene: NA; abundance: few; v_gene: TRBV5-1; j_gene: TRBJ2-2; CDR3aa: CASSLGTAVSNTGELFF; CDR3nt: TGCGCCAGCAGCTTGGGGACGGCAGTTTCGAACACCGGGGAGCTGTTTTTT
d_gene: TRBD1; abundance: NA; v_gene: TRBV5-1; j_gene: TRBJ1-1; CDR3aa: CASSLVGTGNLNTEAFF; CDR3nt: TGCGCCAGCAGCTTGGTCGGGACAGGGAATTTGAACACTGAAGCTTTCTTT
d_gene: TRBD1; abundance: few; v_gene: TRBV10-2; j_gene: TRBJ2-7; CDR3aa: CASSHRGPLGEQYF; CDR3nt: TGCGCCAGCAGTCACAGGGGTCCCCTGGGGGAGCAGTACTTC
d_gene: NA; abundance: NA; v_gene: TRBV2; j_gene: TRBJ2-3; CDR3aa: CASSQDSTDTQYF; CDR3nt: TGTGCCAGCAGTCAGGACAGCACAGATACGCAGTATTTT
d_gene: TRBD2; abundance: NA; v_gene: TRBV5-6; j_gene: TRBJ2-5; CDR3aa: CASSYRLAGVETQYF; CDR3nt: TGTGCCAGCAGCTACCGACTAGCGGGGGTAGAGACCCAGTACTTC
d_gene: TRBD1; abundance: NA; v_gene: TRBV20-1; j_gene: TRBJ1-2; CDR3aa: CSAREGTGLGYTF; CDR3nt: TGCAGTGCTAGAGAGGGGACAGGGCTTGGCTACACCTTC
d_gene: NA; abundance: few; v_gene: TRBV20-1; j_gene: TRBJ1-6; CDR3aa: CSAPVGGFKDSPLHF; CDR3nt: TGCAGTGCTCCTGTAGGGGGGTTCAAAGATTCACCCCTCCACTTT